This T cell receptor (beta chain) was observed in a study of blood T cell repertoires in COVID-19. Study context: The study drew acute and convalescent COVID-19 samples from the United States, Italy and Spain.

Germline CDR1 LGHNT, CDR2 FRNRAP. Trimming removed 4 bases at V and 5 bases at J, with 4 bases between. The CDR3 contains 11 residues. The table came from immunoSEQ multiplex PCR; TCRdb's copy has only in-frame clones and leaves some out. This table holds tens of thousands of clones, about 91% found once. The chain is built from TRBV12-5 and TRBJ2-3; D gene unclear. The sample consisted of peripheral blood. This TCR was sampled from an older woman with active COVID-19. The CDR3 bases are TGTGCTAGTGGTTCCCGAGATACGCAGTATTTT. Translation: CASGSRDTQYF.